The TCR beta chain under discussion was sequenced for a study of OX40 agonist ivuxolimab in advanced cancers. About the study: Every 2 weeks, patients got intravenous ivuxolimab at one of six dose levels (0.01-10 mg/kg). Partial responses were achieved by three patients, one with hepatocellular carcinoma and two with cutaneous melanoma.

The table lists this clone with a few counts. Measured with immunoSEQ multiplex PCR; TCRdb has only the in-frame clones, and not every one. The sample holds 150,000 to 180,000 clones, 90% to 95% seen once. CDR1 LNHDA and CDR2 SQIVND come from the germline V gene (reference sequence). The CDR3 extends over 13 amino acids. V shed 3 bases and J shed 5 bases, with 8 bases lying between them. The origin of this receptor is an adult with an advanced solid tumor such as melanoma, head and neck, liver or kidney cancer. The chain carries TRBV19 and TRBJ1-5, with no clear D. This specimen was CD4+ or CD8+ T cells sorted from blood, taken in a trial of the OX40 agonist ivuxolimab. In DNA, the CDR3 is TGTGCCAGTAGTATTGACGGGTATCAGCCCCAGCATTTT. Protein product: CASSIDGYQPQHF.